The 31 T cell receptor beta chains presented below share a single source sample, sequenced in a study of cytomegalovirus exposure and HLA in healthy donors. PCR used 60 Vbeta primers and 13 Jbeta primers. The table came from immunoSEQ multiplex PCR; TCRdb's copy has only in-frame clones and leaves some out. In the table there are about 100,000 clones, more than 70% of which are singletons. Sequenced: PBMCs. The receptors here all came from a man aged 18-30 years in good health and CMV-seronegative.

The chain has TRBV6-4 and TRBJ2-3; 12 positions agree with TRBD2. CDR1 and CDR2 (germline): MRHNA, SNTAGT. The CDR3 is 17 residues long. Trimming at V came to 2 bases and at J to 3 bases, leaving 6 bases not matched to a gene. The CDR3 DNA is TGTGCCAGCAGTGACACCCCCACTAGCGGGGGGACAGATACGCAGTATTTT. As protein: CASSDTPTSGGTDTQYF.

This clone was seen only once. V usage is TRBV18 and J usage is TRBJ1-3, with 11 bases aligning to TRBD1. The CDR3 runs to 17 residues. Germline V gives CDR1 KGHSH, CDR2 LQKENI. The trim removed 4 bases at V and 3 bases at J, leaving 8 bases unmatched. CDR3 loop: CASSRMDRGLGGNTIYF. The CDR3 region has the DNA TGTGCCAGCTCACGAATGGACAGGGGGCTTGGTGGAAACACCATATATTTT.

The rearrangement joins TRBV5-1 to TRBJ1-1, with D tentatively TRBD1 (5 bases). Trimming took 2 bases from V and 1 from J, leaving 6 bases between them. The CDR3 is 13 residues long. From germline, CDR1 is SGHRS and CDR2 YFSETQ. CDR3 nucleotide sequence: TGCGCCAGCAGCTTTAGGGGGAACACTGAAGCTTTCTTT. This codes for CASSFRGNTEAFF. Full variable domain (outside the CDR3, taken from reference TRBV5-1 and TRBJ1-1): KAGVTQTPRYLIKTRGQQVTLSCSPISGHRSVSWYQQTPGQGLQFLFEYFSETQRNKGNFPGRFSGRQFSNSRSEMNVSTLELGDSALYLCASSFRGNTEAFFGQGTRLTVV.

V and J are TRBV5-1 and TRBJ2-7; a weak D match, TRBD2 (6 bases). This CDR3 comprises 15 residues. Germline V gene lookup returns CDR1 SGHRS and CDR2 YFSETQ. Trimming removed 0 bases from V and 5 bases from J, with 15 bases in between. In nucleotides, the CDR3 is TGCGCCAGCAGCTTGGACGGAGGGGTCGGCGACGAGCAGTACTTC. Residues: CASSLDGGVGDEQYF.

CDR3 protein: CASSLDRRSHGYTF. DNA of the CDR3: TGCGCCAGCAGCTTGGATCGCAGGTCGCATGGCTACACCTTC. The chain is built from TRBV5-1 and TRBJ1-2, with D hard to call. CDR1 is SGHRS and CDR2 is YFSETQ in the germline V gene. Trimming cost V 0 bases and J 6 bases, with 12 bases left between them. This CDR3 has 14 residues.

V gene TRBV6-1 combines with J gene TRBJ2-3; a possible D gene is TRBD2 (6 bases). CDR1 and CDR2 from the germline V gene are MNHNS and SASEGT. This CDR3 has 15 amino acids. V lost 2 bases to trimming and J lost 0 bases, with 9 bases between them. Written as DNA, the CDR3 is TGTGCCAGCAGTGAATGGGGGGATAGCACAGATACGCAGTATTTT. Amino acid sequence: CASSEWGDSTDTQYF.

This clone has a single count. The J gene is TRBJ2-1, the V gene TRBV6-5; a possible D gene is TRBD1 (5 bases). V gave up 7 bases and J gave up 0 bases, with 10 bases separating them. The CDR3 has 14 amino acids. The germline CDR1 and CDR2 sequences are MNHEY and SVGAGI. The CDR3 protein is CASTGDSSYNEQFF. The CDR3 region has the DNA TGTGCCAGCACCGGCGACAGCTCCTACAATGAGCAGTTCTTC.

The rearrangement uses TRBV5-8 and TRBJ1-4; 7 nucleotides match TRBD1. From germline, CDR1 is SGHTS and CDR2 YDEGEE. The CDR3 runs 14 residues. The ends lost 7 bases at V and 8 bases at J; junction bases unmatched: 11. CDR3 in amino acids: CASSVRDSHEKLFF. Written as DNA, the CDR3 is TGTGCCAGCTCCGTCCGGGACAGTCACGAAAAACTGTTTTTT.

The chain combines TRBV6-6 with TRBJ2-7; 7 bases align to TRBD2. The germline V gene has CDR1 MNHNY and CDR2 SVGAGI (reference sequence). The CDR3 spans 13 residues. The trim removed 5 bases at V and 6 bases at J, leaving 7 bases unmatched. CDR3 sequence: CASSLREVGEQYF. DNA for the CDR3: TGTGCCAGCAGTCTCCGGGAGGTGGGCGAGCAGTACTTC.

The chain couples TRBV13 to TRBJ1-2; a weak D match, TRBD1 (6 bases). V lost 4 bases and J 9 bases, leaving 12 bases between the germline ends. The CDR3 is 12 amino acids. Germline V gene data show CDR1 as PRHDT and CDR2 as FYEKMQ (reference sequence). CDR3: CASSSFDRSYTF. The CDR3 bases are TGTGCCAGCAGCTCCTTCGACAGGAGCTACACCTTC.

This clone appeared once. The rearrangement uses TRBV5-4 and TRBJ2-5; D is unresolved. This CDR3 has 13 residues. Trimming cost V 0 bases and J 3 bases, with 6 bases left between them. CDR1 is SGHNT, CDR2 YYREEE, per germline (reference sequence). The CDR3 loop is CASSLVHKETQYF. The CDR3 nucleotides are TGTGCCAGCAGCTTGGTACATAAAGAGACCCAGTACTTC.

This clone was detected only once. Other DNA variants within this sample encode the same CDR3. The gene calls are TRBV19 and TRBJ1-2; D unresolved. V gave up 3 bases and J gave up 4 bases, with 6 bases separating them. From germline, CDR1 is LNHDA and CDR2 SQIVND (reference sequence). The CDR3 is 12 amino acids. As DNA, the CDR3 is TGTGCCAGTAGTATTTCAGTCTATGGCTACACCTTC. Protein sequence: CASSISVYGYTF.

The chain couples TRBV7-3 to TRBJ2-3; 14 positions agree with TRBD2. The J segment lost 2 bases and the V segment lost 2 bases, leaving 6 bases of the junction unmatched. This CDR3 comprises 18 residues. CDR1 is SGHTA and CDR2 is FQGTGA in the germline V gene. The CDR3 sequence is CASSLSGLAGAITDTQYF. The CDR3 coding sequence is TGTGCCAGCAGCTTATCGGGACTAGCGGGGGCCATCACAGATACGCAGTATTTT.

A few counts support this clone. The V and J genes are TRBV4-2 and TRBJ2-7, with TRBD2 matching 7 bases. From germline, CDR1 is LGHNA and CDR2 YNFKEQ. The CDR3 consists of 15 residues. With 4 bases clipped from V and 3 bases from J, the junction kept 9 bases outside the gene matches. CDR3 sequence: CASSLEYGGNYEQYF. The CDR3 DNA sequence: TGTGCCAGCAGCCTGGAGTACGGGGGGAACTACGAGCAGTACTTC.

This clone was recorded once. The chain carries TRBV5-1 and TRBJ2-1, with D perhaps matching TRBD1 (6 bases). V lost 4 bases and J lost 5, with 16 bases in between. This CDR3 region has 15 residues. Per the germline V gene, CDR1 is SGHRS and CDR2 is YFSETQ. CDR3 coding DNA: TGCGCCAGCAGCCCCGTGGACAGAGAGAACAATGAGCAGTTCTTC. This codes for CASSPVDRENNEQFF.

The J gene is TRBJ2-5, the V gene TRBV18; D may be TRBD2 (6 bases). Germline V gene sequence: CDR1 KGHSH, CDR2 LQKENI. The V end was cut by 5 bases, the J end by 3 bases, with 10 bases between. The CDR3 contains 13 residues. In DNA form, the CDR3 reads TGTGCCAGCTCAAGCGGAGGGGAAGAGACCCAGTACTTC. This codes for CASSSGGEETQYF. Looking up the rest from reference TRBV18 and TRBJ2-5 gives the full variable domain: NAGVMQNPRHLVRRRGQEARLRCSPMKGHSHVYWYRQLPEEGLKFMVYLQKENIIDESGMPKERFSAEFPKEGPSILRIQQVVRGDSAAYFCASSSGGEETQYFGPGTRLLVL.

This clone was seen a few times. The chain uses TRBV28 and TRBJ2-7; maybe TRBD1 (6 bases). Trimming removed 4 bases at V and 5 bases at J, with 9 bases between. The CDR3 has 12 amino acids. Per germline, CDR1 MDHEN and CDR2 SYDVKM. The DNA of the CDR3 is TGTGCCAGCAGTTCACAGGGCCACGAGCAGTACTTC. Encoded protein: CASSSQGHEQYF.

The chain has TRBV9 and TRBJ1-2; TRBD1 matches 8 bases. Looked up from germline, CDR1 is SGDLS and CDR2 is YYNGEE. J was trimmed by 3 bases and V by 0 bases; bases with no gene match: 7. CDR3 size: 16 residues. CDR3 loop: CASSVDPTGEDYGYTF. CDR3 coding DNA: TGTGCCAGCAGCGTAGACCCGACAGGGGAAGACTATGGCTACACCTTC.

The rearrangement joins TRBV6-1 to TRBJ2-1, with 11 bases fitting TRBD1. The CDR3 is 15 amino acids. The V gene end was trimmed by 7 bases and the J gene end by 5 bases; junction bases not matched to a gene: 7. The germline CDR1 and CDR2 sequences are MNHNS and SASEGT. The CDR3 spells CASTKDRGPDNEQFF. CDR3 bases: TGTGCCAGCACGAAGGACAGGGGGCCGGACAATGAGCAGTTCTTC.

The V call is TRBV7-2, the J call TRBJ1-1; 7 bases align to TRBD1. The J segment lost 6 bases and the V segment lost 5 bases, leaving 12 bases of the junction unmatched. CDR3 length: 15 residues. Germline CDR1 reads SGHTA; CDR2 reads FQGNSA. The CDR3 DNA sequence: TGTGCCAGCAGCCTCTACAGGGGTCCGGGCGCTGAAGCTTTCTTT. It specifies CASSLYRGPGAEAFF.

This chain uses TRBV5-8 with TRBJ2-3; 8 bases line up with TRBD1. The CDR3 is 14 residues long. After removal of 4 bases from V and 2 bases from J, the junction contained 3 bases not matched to a gene. CDR1 and CDR2 (germline): SGHTS, YDEGEE. CDR3 DNA: TGTGCCAGCAGCAGGACAGGGCACACAGATACGCAGTATTTT. Encoded protein: CASSRTGHTDTQYF.

The sample holds one count of this clone. The chain joins TRBV6-4 to TRBJ2-3; 9 bases match TRBD2. V lost 5 bases to trimming and J lost 4 bases; unmatched junction nucleotides: 7. The germline gives CDR1 MRHNA, CDR2 SNTAGT. The CDR3 consists of 15 residues. The CDR3 nucleotides read TGTGCCAGCAGTCCTCAAGCGGGGGGCTCAGATACGCAGTATTTT. Translated: CASSPQAGGSDTQYF.

The chain uses TRBV29-1 and TRBJ2-3, with TRBD1 identical over 12 bases. This CDR3 region has 16 residues. Per the germline V gene, CDR1 is SQVTM and CDR2 is ANQGSEA. V gave up 2 bases and J gave up 5 bases; unmatched junction bases: 8. The CDR3 DNA follows: TGCAGCGTTGAACTATGGGACAGGGGGCATAAAGATACGCAGTATTTT. Amino acids: CSVELWDRGHKDTQYF.

V is TRBV7-9 and J is TRBJ2-1; TRBD1 matches 10 bases. The CDR3 runs 13 residues. Germline-derived CDR1 and CDR2 are SEHNR and FQNEAQ (reference sequence). V was clipped by 3 bases and J by 8 bases; unmatched bases: 1. As DNA, the CDR3 is TGTGCCAGCAGCTTCGGGACAGGGGATGAGCAGTTCTTC. This gives the protein CASSFGTGDEQFF. Based on the CDR3 plus reference TRBV7-9 and TRBJ2-1, the full variable domain is DTGVSQNPRHKITKRGQNVTFRCDPISEHNRLYWYRQTLGQGPEFLTYFQNEAQLEKSRLLSDRFSAERPKGSFSTLEIQRTEQGDSAMYLCASSFGTGDEQFFGPGTRLTVL.

This chain links TRBV19 with TRBJ1-5; 7 bases match TRBD1. The CDR3 is 13 residues long. V shed 8 bases, J shed 4 bases, and the junction held 5 bases outside the gene matches. Germline V gives CDR1 LNHDA, CDR2 SQIVND (reference sequence). The CDR3 DNA reads TGTGCCAGTGGTTTCAGGGGGAATCAGCCCCAGCATTTT. It encodes CASGFRGNQPQHF.

Only one count was recorded for this clone. The chain combines TRBV9 with TRBJ2-7; TRBD2 agrees at 9 bases. Germline CDR1 SGDLS, CDR2 YYNGEE. The CDR3 runs to 13 residues. V trimming: 4 bases; J trimming: 4 bases; junction bases outside the gene matches: 3. The CDR3 spells CASSPSGDYEQYF. The CDR3 nucleotides are TGTGCCAGCAGCCCTAGCGGGGATTACGAGCAGTACTTC.

The V gene is TRBV4-2, the J gene TRBJ2-2, with TRBD1 as a possible D gene (6 bases). There are 15 residues in the CDR3. Germline V gene sequence: CDR1 LGHNA, CDR2 YNFKEQ. V gave up 7 bases and J gave up 1 base, with 13 bases separating them. The CDR3 sequence is CASTLSDRNTGELFF. The CDR3 region has the DNA TGTGCCAGCACCCTGTCGGACAGGAACACCGGGGAGCTGTTTTTT.

The chain recombines TRBV5-4 with TRBJ2-3; 10 bases are shared with TRBD1. Germline V gene lookup returns CDR1 SGHNT and CDR2 YYREEE (reference sequence). Trimming at V came to 0 bases and at J to 7 bases, leaving 11 bases not matched to a gene. This CDR3 is built from 17 residues. In DNA, the CDR3 is TGTGCCAGCAGCTTGGCCAGTTCGGGACAGGGGTTATATACGCAGTATTTT. This encodes CASSLASSGQGLYTQYF.

The V gene is TRBV29-1, the J gene TRBJ1-2; 7 nucleotides agree with TRBD1. The ends lost 3 bases at V and 4 bases at J; junction bases unmatched: 5. This CDR3 has 13 residues. Germline CDR1 SQVTM, CDR2 ANQGSEA. As DNA, the CDR3 is TGCAGCGTTGAGGTCGACAGGGTCTATGGCTACACCTTC. Encoded protein: CSVEVDRVYGYTF.

This sequence joins TRBV7-2 and TRBJ2-5; TRBD1 is a possible D gene (5 bases). With 0 bases removed from V and 1 base from J, the gap between germline ends came to 12 bases. This CDR3 region has 16 residues. Germline CDR1 is SGHTA and CDR2 is FQGNSA. This chain's CDR3 is CASSLALFRAQETQYF. CDR3 bases: TGTGCCAGCAGCTTAGCGCTCTTCAGGGCCCAAGAGACCCAGTACTTC.

The rearrangement uses TRBV6-1 and TRBJ1-5; the match to TRBD1 covers 8 bases. CDR1 is MNHNS, CDR2 SASEGT, per germline. With 6 bases clipped from V and 1 base from J, the junction kept 5 bases outside the gene matches. This CDR3 is 15 amino acids long. CDR3 amino acids: CASRVNRGSNQPQHF. The CDR3 DNA reads as TGTGCCAGCAGGGTCAACAGGGGGAGCAATCAGCCCCAGCATTTT.